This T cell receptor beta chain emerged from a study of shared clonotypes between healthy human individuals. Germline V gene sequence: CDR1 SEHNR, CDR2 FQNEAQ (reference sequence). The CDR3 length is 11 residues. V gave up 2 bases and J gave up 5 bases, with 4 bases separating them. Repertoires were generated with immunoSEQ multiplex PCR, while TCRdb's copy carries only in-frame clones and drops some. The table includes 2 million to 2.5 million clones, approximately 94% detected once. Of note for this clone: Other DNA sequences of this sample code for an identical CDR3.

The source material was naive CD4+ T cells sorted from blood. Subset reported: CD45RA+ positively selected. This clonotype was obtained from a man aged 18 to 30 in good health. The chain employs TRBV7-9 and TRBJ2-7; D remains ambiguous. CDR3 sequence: CASSLLHEQYF. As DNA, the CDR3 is TGTGCCAGCAGCTTATTACACGAGCAGTACTTC.